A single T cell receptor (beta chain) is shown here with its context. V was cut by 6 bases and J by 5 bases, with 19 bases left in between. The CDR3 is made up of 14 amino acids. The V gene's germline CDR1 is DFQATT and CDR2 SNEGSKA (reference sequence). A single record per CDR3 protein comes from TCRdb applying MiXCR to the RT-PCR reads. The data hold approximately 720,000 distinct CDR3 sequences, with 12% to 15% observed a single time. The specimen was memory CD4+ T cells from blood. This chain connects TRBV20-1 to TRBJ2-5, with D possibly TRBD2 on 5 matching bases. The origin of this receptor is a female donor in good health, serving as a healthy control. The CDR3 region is CSAARTLLGETQYF. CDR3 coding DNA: TGCAGTGCGGCACGGACTCTCCTCGGGGAGACCCAGTACTTC.